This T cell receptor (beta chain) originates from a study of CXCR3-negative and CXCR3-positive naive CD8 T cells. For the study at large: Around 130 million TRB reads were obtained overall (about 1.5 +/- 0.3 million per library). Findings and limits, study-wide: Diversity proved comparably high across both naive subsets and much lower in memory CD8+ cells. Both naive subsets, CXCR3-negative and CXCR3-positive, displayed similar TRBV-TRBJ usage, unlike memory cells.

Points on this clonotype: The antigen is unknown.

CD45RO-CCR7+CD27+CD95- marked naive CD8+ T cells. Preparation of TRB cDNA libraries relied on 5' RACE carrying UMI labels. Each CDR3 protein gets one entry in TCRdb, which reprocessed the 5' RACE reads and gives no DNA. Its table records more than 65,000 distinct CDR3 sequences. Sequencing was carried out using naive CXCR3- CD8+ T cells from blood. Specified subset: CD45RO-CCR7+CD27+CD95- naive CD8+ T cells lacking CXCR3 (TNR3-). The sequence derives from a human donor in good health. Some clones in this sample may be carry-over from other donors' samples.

CDR3 loop: CASSVTAGSSYNEQFF. The V and J genes are TRBV9 and TRBJ2-1; there is no DNA to check the TCRdb D call of TRBD2. The CDR3 totals 16 residues. CDR1 SGDLS and CDR2 YYNGEE come from the germline V gene.